One T cell receptor beta chain is described in this entry. The J segment lost 4 bases and the V segment lost 7 bases, leaving 7 bases of the junction unmatched. Germline values: CDR1 KGHDR, CDR2 SFDVKD. The CDR3 length is 15 residues. Seattle patient enrollment occurred during active infection, with longitudinal follow-up thereafter. TCRdb keeps only in-frame clones here, not all; method: immunoSEQ multiplex PCR. Counted here are about 170,000 clones, roughly nine tenths occurring once; the ten biggest clones make up roughly 11%. This sample stems from a study of blood T cell repertoires in COVID-19. Looking at the study overall: The study drew acute and convalescent COVID-19 samples from the United States, Italy and Spain.

The chain combines TRBV24-1 with TRBJ1-5, with TRBD1 identical over 9 bases. The source material was peripheral blood. The sequence was collected from a woman in her fifties or sixties with COVID-19, enrolled during active disease. CDR3 residues: CATSADRGVNQPQHF. DNA of the CDR3: TGTGCCACCAGCGCAGACAGGGGGGTAAATCAGCCCCAGCATTTT.